Each of the 26 T cell receptor beta chains below was sequenced from the same sample in a study of cytomegalovirus exposure and HLA in healthy donors. PCR employed 60 Vbeta and 13 Jbeta primers. Generated by immunoSEQ multiplex PCR, the TCRdb table keeps only in-frame clones and is missing some. The table shows roughly 180,000 clones, with about 82% occurring only once. The sequencing sample was made of PBMCs. These receptors came from a woman under 30 in good health and CMV-seronegative.

This rearrangement joins TRBV27 to TRBJ2-7; 10 nucleotides line up with TRBD2. CDR3 length equals 15 residues. V was clipped by 2 bases and J by 3 bases; unmatched bases: 4. Germline CDR1 and CDR2: MNHEY and SMNVEV (reference sequence). The CDR3 here is CASSLGAGGYYEQYF. CDR3 DNA: TGTGCCAGCAGTTTAGGAGCGGGAGGGTACTACGAGCAGTACTTC.

The J gene is TRBJ1-2, the V gene TRBV19; tentatively, D is TRBD1 (6 bases). Per the germline V gene, CDR1 is LNHDA and CDR2 is SQIVND (reference sequence). This CDR3 has 16 amino acids. Trimming left V 3 bases short and J 6 bases short, with 20 bases between. This CDR3 reads CASSMPVTTGKDGYTF. CDR3 in DNA: TGTGCCAGTAGTATGCCTGTGACCACAGGGAAGGATGGCTACACCTTC.

The chain joins TRBV11-3 to TRBJ2-5; D ambiguous. Germline CDR1 reads SGHNT; CDR2 reads YENEEA. The CDR3 runs to 13 residues. V dropped 5 bases and J dropped 3 bases, with 10 bases sitting between them. CDR3 loop: CASSPSSEETQYF. The CDR3 DNA reads as TGTGCCAGCAGCCCCTCCAGCGAAGAGACCCAGTACTTC.

In nucleotides, the CDR3 is TGTGCCAGCAGTGAATCTAACAGGGGGGGTGAAAAACTGTTTTTT. The encoded protein is CASSESNRGGEKLFF. The chain carries TRBV25-1 and TRBJ1-4, with 8 bases that match TRBD1. J gave up 7 bases and V 1 base, and 5 bases lay outside the gene matches. Germline V gene data show CDR1 as MGHDK and CDR2 as SYGVNS. The CDR3 is made up of 15 amino acids.

This chain uses TRBV6-6 with TRBJ2-7; weak D call: TRBD2 (7 bases). The CDR3 sequence is 15 residues long. V was pared by 2 bases and J by 3 bases, with 14 bases between. Looked up from germline, CDR1 is MNHNY and CDR2 is SVGAGI (reference sequence). The CDR3 DNA reads as TGTGCCAGCAGTTACACCACGAGGGGGGGCTACGAGCAGTACTTC. Its translation is CASSYTTRGGYEQYF.

The V and J genes are TRBV11-1 and TRBJ1-5; D perhaps matches TRBD1 (5 bases). Trimming left V 2 bases short and J 0 bases short, with 14 bases between. This CDR3 comprises 17 residues. The germline CDR1 and CDR2 sequences are SGHAT and FQDESV (reference sequence). CDR3 coding DNA: TGTGCCAGCAGCTTACTTTTGACAGAAGGTAGCAATCAGCCCCAGCATTTT. It translates to CASSLLLTEGSNQPQHF.

This chain links TRBV5-5 with TRBJ1-5, with 10 positions matching TRBD1. Germline CDR1 and CDR2: SGHKS and YYEKEE (reference sequence). This CDR3 has 15 residues. V was pared by 2 bases and J by 3 bases, with 2 bases of the junction left unmatched. The CDR3, as DNA: TGTGCCAGCAGCTTCGGGACAGGGGACAATCAGCCCCAGCATTTT. The encoded protein is CASSFGTGDNQPQHF.

The rearrangement joins TRBV4-3 to TRBJ2-5; 12 nucleotides line up with TRBD2. V gave up 1 base and J gave up 1 base; unmatched junction bases: 4. CDR3 size: 17 residues. Germline V lookup: CDR1 LGHNA, CDR2 YSLEER. CDR3 sequence: CASSQGGLAGIQETQYF. In DNA, the CDR3 is TGCGCCAGCAGCCAAGGGGGACTAGCGGGTATCCAAGAGACCCAGTACTTC.

J is TRBJ2-1 and V is TRBV18; D is perhaps TRBD1 (5 bases). Trimming cost V 2 bases and J 9 bases, with 17 bases left between them. CDR3 size: 15 residues. CDR1 is KGHSH and CDR2 is LQKENI in the germline V gene. CDR3 sequence: CASSPRGAAAFEQFF. The CDR3 DNA reads TGTGCCAGCTCACCAAGGGGCGCAGCCGCCTTTGAGCAGTTCTTC.

The V and J genes are TRBV5-1 and TRBJ2-3; 9 nucleotides align to TRBD2. Germline lookup yields CDR1 SGHRS and CDR2 YFSETQ. The CDR3 contains 14 residues. J lost 8 bases, V lost 4 bases, and 8 bases had no gene match. Here the CDR3 DNA reads TGCGCCAGCAGCCCTATAGCGGGAGTGGTTACGCAGTATTTT. As protein: CASSPIAGVVTQYF.

The rearrangement joins TRBV7-9 to TRBJ2-5, with 8 bases matching TRBD1. The CDR3 has 15 amino acids. Trimming at V came to 1 base and at J to 2 bases, leaving 3 bases not matched to a gene. The germline V gene encodes CDR1 SEHNR and CDR2 FQNEAQ (reference sequence). The CDR3 DNA reads as TGTGCCAGCAGCTTAGGACAGGGGACTCAAGAGACCCAGTACTTC. Translation gives CASSLGQGTQETQYF.

This rearrangement joins TRBV4-1 to TRBJ2-1; 7 nucleotides match TRBD1. This CDR3 contains 15 residues. Germline CDR1 reads MGHRA; CDR2 reads YSYEKL. With 1 base clipped from V and 3 bases from J, the junction kept 3 bases outside the gene matches. CDR3 in DNA: TGCGCCAGCAGCCAAGTGGGACAGTACTACAATGAGCAGTTCTTC. Translated: CASSQVGQYYNEQFF.

Here the CDR3 DNA reads TGTGCCAGCAGCTTAGATCCGGCGGCAGATACGCAGTATTTT. Translated, it gives CASSLDPAADTQYF. J is TRBJ2-3 and V is TRBV7-9; D ambiguous. The CDR3 has 14 residues. The V end was cut by 1 base, the J end by 4 bases, with 9 bases between. CDR1 and CDR2 from the germline V gene are SEHNR and FQNEAQ (reference sequence). Filled out from reference TRBV7-9 and TRBJ2-3, the complete variable domain reads DTGVSQNPRHKITKRGQNVTFRCDPISEHNRLYWYRQTLGQGPEFLTYFQNEAQLEKSRLLSDRFSAERPKGSFSTLEIQRTEQGDSAMYLCASSLDPAADTQYFGPGTRLTVL.

The chain combines TRBV29-1 with TRBJ2-5, with 9 positions matching TRBD1. From germline, CDR1 is SQVTM and CDR2 ANQGSEA. The CDR3 totals 16 residues. The junction had 14 bases not matched to a gene; V was cut back by 6 bases and J by 3 bases. CDR3 in amino acids: CSVQGTGNLPEETQYF. CDR3 DNA sequence: TGCAGCGTGCAGGGGACAGGGAATCTTCCTGAAGAGACCCAGTACTTC.

The chain combines TRBV6-4 with TRBJ1-1, with TRBD1 as a possible D gene (5 bases). The V gene lost 5 bases and the J gene lost 7 bases, with 11 bases spanning the gap. The CDR3 is 12 amino acids. Germline values: CDR1 MRHNA, CDR2 SNTAGT. CDR3 in amino acids: CASSTGMGEAFF. The CDR3 region has the DNA TGTGCCAGCAGTACAGGTATGGGTGAAGCTTTCTTT.

This clone was observed once. The rearrangement links TRBV4-1 to TRBJ1-5; no clear D gene. Germline CDR1 is MGHRA and CDR2 is YSYEKL. CDR3 length: 12 residues. The ends were cut back, 3 bases at V and 6 bases at J, with 6 bases in the middle. The CDR3 bases are TGCGCCAGCAGCCATCCAGGTCAGCCCCAGCATTTT. Amino acids: CASSHPGQPQHF.

The chain recombines TRBV5-1 with TRBJ2-5; D gene ambiguous. Germline-derived CDR1 and CDR2 are SGHRS and YFSETQ. V lost 0 bases, J lost 5 bases, and 17 bases lay in between. The CDR3 sequence is 16 residues long. CDR3: CASSLAATSEWETQYF. In nucleotides, the CDR3 is TGCGCCAGCAGCTTGGCCGCGACTTCGGAATGGGAGACCCAGTACTTC.

The chain couples TRBV29-1 to TRBJ2-1, with 7 bases fitting TRBD1. The CDR3 runs 13 residues. The junction had 6 bases not matched to a gene; V was cut back by 4 bases and J by 6 bases. Germline-derived CDR1 and CDR2 are SQVTM and ANQGSEA. The CDR3 nucleotides read TGCAGCGTTGTTAGGGACAGAAGCAATGAGCAGTTCTTC. Translation gives CSVVRDRSNEQFF.

This sequence joins TRBV7-9 and TRBJ2-3; D gene unclear. CDR1 is SEHNR and CDR2 is FQNEAQ in the germline V gene (reference sequence). The CDR3 has 15 residues. Trimming took 2 bases from V and 14 from J, leaving 23 bases between them. CDR3 bases: TGTGCCAGCAGCTTACTAACTATCGGAGAAACTCCCCCGTATTTT. It codes for CASSLLTIGETPPYF.

V usage is TRBV4-1 and J usage is TRBJ1-2; D gene uncertain. This CDR3 is built from 17 residues. The germline gives CDR1 MGHRA, CDR2 YSYEKL. V dropped 1 base and J dropped 3 bases, with 18 bases sitting between them. The CDR3 DNA follows: TGCGCCAGCAGCCAAGTTGGGCGCGGGCCCTCCTACTATGGCTACACCTTC. Translation gives CASSQVGRGPSYYGYTF.

This clone appeared a few times. The J gene is TRBJ2-1, the V gene TRBV11-2, with 8 bases aligning to TRBD2. This CDR3 region has 16 residues. V lost 2 bases, J lost 0 bases, and 3 bases stayed unmatched. Germline V gene sequence: CDR1 SGHAT, CDR2 FQNNGV. The CDR3 protein is CASSLWSGSSYNEQFF. The DNA for the CDR3 is TGTGCCAGCAGCTTATGGAGCGGGAGCTCCTACAATGAGCAGTTCTTC.

The sample holds one count of this clone. V is TRBV27 and J is TRBJ1-2, with 10 bases matching TRBD1. The germline V gene has CDR1 MNHEY and CDR2 SMNVEV (reference sequence). The length of the CDR3 is 15 residues. Trimming took 3 bases from V and 5 from J; bases not matched to a gene: 6. The CDR3 reads CASSLWGQGKYGYTF. Written as DNA, the CDR3 is TGTGCCAGCAGTTTGTGGGGACAGGGGAAATATGGCTACACCTTC.

The CDR3: CAWGASGRARETQYF. The CDR3 bases are TGTGCCTGGGGGGCTAGCGGGAGGGCCAGGGAGACCCAGTACTTC. The chain recombines TRBV30 with TRBJ2-5; TRBD2 aligns across 12 bases. The V and J ends lost 5 bases and 5 bases, in that order; junction bases with no gene match: 9. Germline V gene data show CDR1 as GTSNPN and CDR2 as SVGIG (reference sequence). This CDR3 region has 15 residues.

This clone was seen a handful of times. The rearrangement links TRBV7-2 to TRBJ2-7; possible D gene TRBD2, 5 bases. Germline values: CDR1 SGHTA, CDR2 FQGNSA. The CDR3 covers 15 residues. Trimming removed 1 base from V and 5 bases from J, with 15 bases in between. The CDR3: CASSLDFGDSHEQYF. The DNA for the CDR3 is TGTGCCAGCAGCTTAGATTTCGGGGATTCCCACGAGCAGTACTTC.

The chain carries TRBV28 and TRBJ1-2; 10 bases are shared with TRBD1. Germline CDR1 MDHEN, CDR2 SYDVKM. The length of the CDR3 is 13 residues. Trimming at V came to 6 bases and at J to 7 bases, leaving 5 bases not matched to a gene. The CDR3 coding sequence is TGTGCCAGCAGCTGGGGACAGGGGATTGGCTACACCTTC. This encodes CASSWGQGIGYTF.

This clone appeared a few times. The CDR3 spells CASSENGGAVTEAFF. CDR3 sequence (DNA): TGTGCCAGCAGTGAGAATGGGGGGGCGGTCACTGAAGCTTTCTTT. This chain joins TRBV2 and TRBJ1-1, with D maybe TRBD1 (6 bases). The CDR3 is 15 amino acids. Trimming took off 3 bases at V and 4 bases at J, with 15 bases between the two ends. CDR1 and CDR2 (germline): SNHLY, FYNNEI. The variable domain in full, completed from reference TRBV2 and TRBJ1-1, reads EPEVTQTPSHQVTQMGQEVILRCVPISNHLYFYWYRQILGQKVEFLVSFYNNEISEKSEIFDDQFSVERPDGSNFTLKIRSTKLEDSAMYFCASSENGGAVTEAFFGQGTRLTVV.